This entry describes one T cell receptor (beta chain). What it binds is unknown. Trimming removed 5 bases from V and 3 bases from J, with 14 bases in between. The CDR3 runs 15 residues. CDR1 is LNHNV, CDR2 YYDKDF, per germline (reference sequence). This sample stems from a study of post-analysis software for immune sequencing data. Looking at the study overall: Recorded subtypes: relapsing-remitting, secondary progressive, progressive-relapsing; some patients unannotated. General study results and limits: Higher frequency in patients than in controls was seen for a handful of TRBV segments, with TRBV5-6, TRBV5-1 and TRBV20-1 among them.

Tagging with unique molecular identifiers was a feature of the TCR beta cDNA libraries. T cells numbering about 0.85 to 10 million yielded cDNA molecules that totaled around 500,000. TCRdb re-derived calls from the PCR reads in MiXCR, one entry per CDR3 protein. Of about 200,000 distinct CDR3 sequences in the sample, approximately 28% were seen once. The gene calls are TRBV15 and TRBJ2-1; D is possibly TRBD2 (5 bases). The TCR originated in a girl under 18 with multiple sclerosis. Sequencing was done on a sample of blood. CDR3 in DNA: TGTGCCACCAGCCGAAACCCCGGGAACTACAATGAGCAGTTCTTC. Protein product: CATSRNPGNYNEQFF.